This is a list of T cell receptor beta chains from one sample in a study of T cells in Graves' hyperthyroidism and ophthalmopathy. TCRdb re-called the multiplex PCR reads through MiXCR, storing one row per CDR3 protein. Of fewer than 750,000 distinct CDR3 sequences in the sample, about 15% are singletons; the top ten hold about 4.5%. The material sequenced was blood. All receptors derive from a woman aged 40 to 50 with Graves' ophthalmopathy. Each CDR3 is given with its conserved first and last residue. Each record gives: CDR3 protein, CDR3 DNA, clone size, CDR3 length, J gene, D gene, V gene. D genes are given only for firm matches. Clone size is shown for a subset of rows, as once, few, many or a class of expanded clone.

cdr3_aa: CASSSPWSGENEQYF
cdr3_nt: TGTGCCAGCAGCTCCCCCTGGAGCGGAGAGAACGAGCAGTACTTC
clone_size: -
cdr3_length: 15
j_call: TRBJ2-7
d_call: -
v_call: TRBV11-2

cdr3_aa: CSVVKFTGELFF
cdr3_nt: TGCAGCGTTGTGAAATTCACCGGGGAGCTGTTTTTT
clone_size: few
cdr3_length: 12
j_call: TRBJ2-2
d_call: -
v_call: TRBV29-1

cdr3_aa: CSARPSYGTGELFF
cdr3_nt: TGCAGTGCAAGACCTTCGTACGGGACCGGGGAGCTGTTTTTT
clone_size: many
cdr3_length: 14
j_call: TRBJ2-2
d_call: -
v_call: TRBV20-1

cdr3_aa: CASITGTEFSRATEAFF
cdr3_nt: TGTGCCAGCATCACCGGGACAGAGTTTTCCCGCGCCACTGAAGCTTTCTTT
clone_size: many
cdr3_length: 17
j_call: TRBJ1-1
d_call: TRBD1
v_call: TRBV12-3/TRBV12-4

cdr3_aa: CASSYDRGRGNTIYF
cdr3_nt: TGTGCCAGCAGTTACGACAGGGGGCGAGGAAACACCATATATTTT
clone_size: many
cdr3_length: 15
j_call: TRBJ1-3
d_call: TRBD1
v_call: TRBV6-5

cdr3_aa: CSAVIGHFGNTEAFF
cdr3_nt: TGCAGCGCCGTAATTGGACACTTCGGAAACACTGAAGCTTTCTTT
clone_size: many
cdr3_length: 15
j_call: TRBJ1-1
d_call: -
v_call: TRBV29-1

cdr3_aa: CASSRSRKENTGELFF
cdr3_nt: TGTGCCAGCAGCCGCAGCCGAAAGGAGAACACCGGGGAGCTGTTTTTT
clone_size: many
cdr3_length: 16
j_call: TRBJ2-2
d_call: -
v_call: TRBV7-3

cdr3_aa: CASSHRLAETQETQYF
cdr3_nt: TGTGCCAGCAGCCACAGACTAGCGGAGACACAAGAGACCCAGTACTTC
clone_size: -
cdr3_length: 16
j_call: TRBJ2-5
d_call: TRBD2
v_call: TRBV7-8

cdr3_aa: CASRPMTGAGSPLHF
cdr3_nt: TGTGCCAGCAGGCCAATGACAGGGGCCGGTTCACCCCTCCACTTT
clone_size: few
cdr3_length: 15
j_call: TRBJ1-6
d_call: TRBD1
v_call: TRBV27

cdr3_aa: CASSPEPSSYEQYF
cdr3_nt: TGTGCCAGCAGCCCGGAGCCGAGCTCCTACGAGCAGTACTTC
clone_size: many
cdr3_length: 14
j_call: TRBJ2-7
d_call: -
v_call: TRBV12-3/TRBV12-4

cdr3_aa: CATSSSTGGISGANVLTF
cdr3_nt: TGTGCCACCAGTAGTTCGACAGGGGGAATCTCTGGGGCCAACGTCCTGACTTTC
clone_size: many
cdr3_length: 18
j_call: TRBJ2-6
d_call: TRBD1
v_call: TRBV15

cdr3_aa: CASSLELERPPEETQYF
cdr3_nt: TGTGCCAGCAGTTTGGAACTGGAGAGGCCCCCCGAAGAGACCCAGTACTTC
clone_size: few
cdr3_length: 17
j_call: TRBJ2-5
d_call: -
v_call: TRBV27

cdr3_aa: CASSYSMAAGETEAFF
cdr3_nt: TGTGCCAGCAGTTACTCGATGGCGGCAGGGGAAACTGAAGCTTTCTTT
clone_size: many
cdr3_length: 16
j_call: TRBJ1-1
d_call: -
v_call: TRBV6-5

cdr3_aa: CASSITGRVETQYF
cdr3_nt: TGTGCCAGCAGTATAACCGGGAGGGTAGAGACCCAGTACTTC
clone_size: many
cdr3_length: 14
j_call: TRBJ2-5
d_call: TRBD2
v_call: TRBV6-5

cdr3_aa: CATRDSGGNTGELFF
cdr3_nt: TGTGCCACCAGAGATAGCGGGGGGAACACCGGGGAGCTGTTTTTT
clone_size: many
cdr3_length: 15
j_call: TRBJ2-2
d_call: TRBD2
v_call: TRBV24-1

cdr3_aa: CASRTKPGLAYEQYF
cdr3_nt: TGTGCCAGCAGGACCAAACCGGGACTAGCCTACGAGCAGTACTTC
clone_size: many
cdr3_length: 15
j_call: TRBJ2-7
d_call: TRBD2
v_call: TRBV6-2/TRBV6-3

cdr3_aa: CASSPFRDGISYEQYF
cdr3_nt: TGTGCCAGCAGTCCATTCCGGGACGGAATAAGTTACGAGCAGTACTTC
clone_size: many
cdr3_length: 16
j_call: TRBJ2-7
d_call: -
v_call: TRBV6-1

cdr3_aa: CASSTYGGRAYEQYF
cdr3_nt: TGTGCCAGTAGTACCTATGGCGGGAGGGCCTACGAGCAGTACTTC
clone_size: many
cdr3_length: 15
j_call: TRBJ2-7
d_call: TRBD2
v_call: TRBV19

cdr3_aa: CASSRTGLTEAFF
cdr3_nt: TGTGCCAGCAGCCGGACAGGTCTAACTGAAGCTTTCTTT
clone_size: many
cdr3_length: 13
j_call: TRBJ1-1
d_call: TRBD1
v_call: TRBV11-2

cdr3_aa: CAITATENTEAFF
cdr3_nt: TGTGCCATCACCGCGACAGAGAACACTGAAGCTTTCTTT
clone_size: many
cdr3_length: 13
j_call: TRBJ1-1
d_call: -
v_call: TRBV10-3

cdr3_aa: CASKGPLNTEAFF
cdr3_nt: TGTGCCAGCAAGGGACCGCTGAACACTGAAGCTTTCTTT
clone_size: many
cdr3_length: 13
j_call: TRBJ1-1
d_call: -
v_call: TRBV6-1

cdr3_aa: CASSQGPPPSQETQYF
cdr3_nt: TGTGCCAGCAGCCAAGGACCTCCCCCGTCCCAAGAGACCCAGTACTTC
clone_size: many
cdr3_length: 16
j_call: TRBJ2-5
d_call: -
v_call: TRBV14

cdr3_aa: CASSLVAGAVGELFF
cdr3_nt: TGTGCCAGCAGCCTAGTAGCGGGAGCTGTCGGGGAGCTGTTTTTT
clone_size: few
cdr3_length: 15
j_call: TRBJ2-2
d_call: TRBD2
v_call: TRBV14

cdr3_aa: CSARGLALETQYF
cdr3_nt: TGCAGTGCTAGAGGACTAGCGCTAGAGACCCAGTACTTC
clone_size: few
cdr3_length: 13
j_call: TRBJ2-5
d_call: TRBD2
v_call: TRBV20-1

cdr3_aa: CASSLGRSPETQYF
cdr3_nt: TGCGCCAGCAGCTTAGGTAGAAGCCCAGAGACCCAGTACTTC
clone_size: -
cdr3_length: 14
j_call: TRBJ2-5
d_call: -
v_call: TRBV5-1